Following are 18 T cell receptor beta chains from one sample sequenced in a study of T cells in Graves' hyperthyroidism and ophthalmopathy. Amplified regions were TCR beta CDR3 sequences from RNA transcripts. RT-PCR in the first round (using the HTBI primer set) targeted the TCR CDR3. TCRdb fed the multiplex PCR reads into MiXCR, producing one record per CDR3 protein. The table records some 700,000 distinct CDR3 sequences, around a sixth of them present only once. Sequenced material: blood. These receptors were obtained from a man between 45 and 60 years old with Graves' hyperthyroidism.

This chain connects TRBV4-1 to TRBJ2-7, with D uncertain. Germline V CDR1 and CDR2: MGHRA, YSYEKL. The CDR3 length is 14 residues. V was cut by 1 base and J by 3 bases, with 10 bases left in between. CDR3 protein: CASSQGGSDYEQYF. The CDR3 DNA reads TGCGCCAGCAGCCAAGGGGGATCGGACTACGAGCAGTACTTC.

This clonotype has ten or more counts. V usage is TRBV2 and J usage is TRBJ2-7, with 9 bases matching TRBD2. Trimming removed 7 bases from V and 2 bases from J; junction bases left unmatched: 3. The CDR3 covers 13 residues. Germline values: CDR1 SNHLY, CDR2 FYNNEI. The CDR3 DNA reads as TGTGCCAGCAAGGGCGGGAGGGCCTACGAGCAGTACTTC. Its protein is CASKGGRAYEQYF.

At least ten counts were recorded for this clonotype. The CDR3: CASSPRDGAYGYTF. In DNA form, the CDR3 reads TGTGCCAGCAGTCCCCGGGACGGAGCCTATGGCTACACCTTC. The gene calls are TRBV27 and TRBJ1-2, with a tentative D call TRBD1 (5 bases). Trimming took off 5 bases at V and 4 bases at J, with 14 bases between the two ends. Germline loops: CDR1 MNHEY, CDR2 SMNVEV (reference sequence). The CDR3 is 14 amino acids.

In this sample, this clonotype turned up a few times. V gene TRBV20-1 combines with J gene TRBJ2-7; 10 bases agree with TRBD2. This CDR3 is built from 21 residues. Trimming took 0 bases from V and 0 from J; bases not matched to a gene: 20. The germline gives CDR1 DFQATT, CDR2 SNEGSKA (reference sequence). CDR3 sequence reads: CSARDLDSATSGTMSSYEQYF. In DNA form, the CDR3 reads TGCAGTGCTAGAGATCTAGATTCGGCTACTAGCGGGACAATGAGCTCCTACGAGCAGTACTTC.

Of note for this clonotype: At one end, the junction sequence differs from germline, possibly due to a read error. The chain carries TRBV7-9 and TRBJ2-5; no definite D call. The CDR3 covers 12 residues. Germline V CDR1 and CDR2: SEHNR, FQNEAQ (reference sequence). The CDR3 sequence is CASGLDLTAEDF. The CDR3 DNA reads as TGTGCCAGCGGCTTAGACTTGACGGCCGAGGACTTC.

At least ten counts were recorded for this clonotype. J is TRBJ1-1 and V is TRBV27; tentatively, D is TRBD1 (6 bases). Trimming stripped 3 bases from V and 8 bases from J, with 16 bases between. The CDR3 consists of 14 residues. Germline V gene data show CDR1 as MNHEY and CDR2 as SMNVEV (reference sequence). In nucleotides, the CDR3 is TGTGCCAGCAGTTTTTCAGGGGCAGGTGGGGAAGCTTTCTTT. Its protein product is CASSFSGAGGEAFF.

Notes on this clonotype: This clone may be a read error of a much larger clone one base away. V gene TRBV6-1 combines with J gene TRBJ1-1, with unresolved D. The CDR3 is 13 residues long. Germline CDR1 MNHNS, CDR2 SASEGT. Here the CDR3 DNA reads TGTGTCAGCAGCGACACAGAGAACACTGAAGCTTTCTTT. Residues: CVSSDTENTEAFF.

This clonotype appeared many times. V usage is TRBV10-3 and J usage is TRBJ2-7, with 8 bases aligning to TRBD1. Per germline, CDR1 ENHRY and CDR2 SYGVKD. The J segment lost 2 bases and the V segment lost 6 bases, leaving 6 bases of the junction unmatched. This CDR3 contains 14 residues. CDR3 loop: CAIRAGGTTYEQYF. Written as DNA, the CDR3 is TGTGCCATCAGAGCAGGGGGCACGACCTACGAGCAGTACTTC.

The chain employs TRBV29-1 and TRBJ1-2; a possible D gene is TRBD1 (5 bases). CDR1 and CDR2 from the germline V gene are SQVTM and ANQGSEA. Deletions cut 4 bases from V and 4 bases from J, with 13 bases between. The length of the CDR3 is 13 residues. For the CDR3, the DNA is TGCAGCGTTGGGGGGGTAGGATCCTATGGCTACACCTTC. This gives the protein CSVGGVGSYGYTF.

This clonotype appeared a few times. The CDR3: CASRTTRNEQFF. CDR3 in DNA: TGTGCCAGCAGGACAACGCGCAATGAGCAGTTCTTC. The chain carries TRBV6-2 or TRBV6-3 and TRBJ2-1; no reliable D call. The germline V gene has CDR1 MNHEY and CDR2 SVGEGT. The CDR3 loop spans 12 amino acids. The V end was cut by 6 bases, the J end by 6 bases, with 9 bases between.

This clonotype was detected ten times or more. The chain couples TRBV20-1 to TRBJ2-2, with TRBD2 matching 12 bases. V shed 3 bases and J 6 bases; nucleotides not matched to a gene: 8. CDR3 size: 16 residues. Germline V CDR1 and CDR2: DFQATT, SNEGSKA (reference sequence). The CDR3 coding sequence is TGCAGTGCTAGGGACCTAGCGGGAGGGCCTCCCGGGGAGCTGTTTTTT. Translation: CSARDLAGGPPGELFF.

This clonotype was seen more than once but under ten times. This chain joins TRBV6-1 and TRBJ2-1; tentatively, D is TRBD2 (6 bases). The CDR3 totals 15 residues. Trimming shortened V by 5 bases and J by 7 bases, and 18 bases separated the two germline ends. The germline V gene encodes CDR1 MNHNS and CDR2 SASEGT. CDR3 DNA sequence: TGTGCCAGCAGTTACACGGGAGCTGGGTTGAATGAGCAGTTCTTC. This encodes CASSYTGAGLNEQFF.

The J gene is TRBJ1-2, the V gene TRBV5-5; perhaps TRBD1 as D (6 bases). The V end lost 4 bases, the J end lost 6 bases, and 22 bases lay between the germline ends. This CDR3 is 16 amino acids long. Germline lookup yields CDR1 SGHKS and CDR2 YYEKEE (reference sequence). The CDR3 loop is CASSQYNREIQDGYTF. As DNA, the CDR3 is TGTGCCAGCAGCCAATATAACAGGGAAATTCAGGATGGCTACACCTTC.

This clonotype occurred many times. V and J are TRBV6-1 and TRBJ1-2; D gene uncertain. The V gene's germline CDR1 is MNHNS and CDR2 SASEGT. The CDR3 extends over 11 amino acids. V shed 7 bases and J shed 8 bases, with 11 bases lying between them. The CDR3 loop reads CASTQDRGYTF. For the CDR3, the DNA is TGTGCCAGCACCCAAGATCGGGGCTACACCTTC.

This clonotype was counted many times. The chain uses TRBV9 and TRBJ1-1; D ambiguous. This CDR3 spans 14 amino acids. The germline gives CDR1 SGDLS, CDR2 YYNGEE. With 0 bases removed from V and 1 base from J, the gap between germline ends came to 7 bases. The CDR3 spells CASSVVGQNTEAFF. CDR3 nucleotides: TGTGCCAGCAGCGTAGTAGGTCAGAACACTGAAGCTTTCTTT.

Turning to this clonotype: Sequence at one end of the junction differs from germline and may be a read error. The chain links TRBV7-9 to TRBJ2-4; 11 nucleotides match TRBD1. The germline gives CDR1 SEHNR, CDR2 FQNEAQ (reference sequence). CDR3 length equals 15 residues. CDR3 in DNA: TGCGCTAGCACCGCCCGGGACAGGGGGGAGAACATTCAGTACTTC. Its translation is CASTARDRGENIQYF.

In its sample, this clonotype was seen many times. V usage is TRBV5-1 and J usage is TRBJ2-7; 8 nucleotides agree with TRBD1. The CDR3 extends over 13 amino acids. Trimming cost V 4 bases and J 2 bases; bases outside gene matches: 2. Germline V gives CDR1 SGHRS, CDR2 YFSETQ. The chain's CDR3 is CASSMDRAYEQYF. CDR3 sequence (DNA): TGCGCCAGCAGCATGGACAGGGCCTACGAGCAGTACTTC.

This clonotype has at least ten counts. The chain joins TRBV28 to TRBJ2-7, with D maybe TRBD2 (6 bases). Between the trimmed V and J ends, which lost 6 bases and 3 bases, there was a span of 15 bases. Per germline, CDR1 MDHEN and CDR2 SYDVKM. This CDR3 contains 14 residues. DNA of the CDR3: TGTGCCAGCAGCTCGGGACTGTTCTTCTACGAGCAGTACTTC. It encodes CASSSGLFFYEQYF.